This entry features one TCR beta chain sequence. The CDR3 is 17 amino acids. CDR1 and CDR2 (germline): SGHAT, FQDESV (reference sequence). V dropped 5 bases and J dropped 2; count of bases not matched to a gene: 15. TCRdb reanalysed the 5' RACE reads using MiXCR and keeps one entry per CDR3 protein. The profile shows around 570,000 distinct CDR3 sequences, over 8.5% of them singletons. The sample belongs to a study of identical twins. Another study also made use of these data, one on yellow fever vaccine responses in identical twins.

Sequencing was performed on PBMCs. The chain uses TRBV11-1 and TRBJ2-7; 7 nucleotides align to TRBD1. This clonotype was sampled from a young woman in good health. CDR3 bases: TGTGCCAGCAGCATACCTGGACAGGCGACAGGAGCCTACGAGCAGTACTTC. Its translation is CASSIPGQATGAYEQYF. Combining the CDR3 with reference TRBV11-1 and TRBJ2-7 gives the whole variable domain EAEVAQSPRYKITEKSQAVAFWCDPISGHATLYWYRQILGQGPELLVQFQDESVVDDSQLPKDRFSAERLKGVDSTLKIQPAELGDSAMYLCASSIPGQATGAYEQYFGPGTRLTVT.